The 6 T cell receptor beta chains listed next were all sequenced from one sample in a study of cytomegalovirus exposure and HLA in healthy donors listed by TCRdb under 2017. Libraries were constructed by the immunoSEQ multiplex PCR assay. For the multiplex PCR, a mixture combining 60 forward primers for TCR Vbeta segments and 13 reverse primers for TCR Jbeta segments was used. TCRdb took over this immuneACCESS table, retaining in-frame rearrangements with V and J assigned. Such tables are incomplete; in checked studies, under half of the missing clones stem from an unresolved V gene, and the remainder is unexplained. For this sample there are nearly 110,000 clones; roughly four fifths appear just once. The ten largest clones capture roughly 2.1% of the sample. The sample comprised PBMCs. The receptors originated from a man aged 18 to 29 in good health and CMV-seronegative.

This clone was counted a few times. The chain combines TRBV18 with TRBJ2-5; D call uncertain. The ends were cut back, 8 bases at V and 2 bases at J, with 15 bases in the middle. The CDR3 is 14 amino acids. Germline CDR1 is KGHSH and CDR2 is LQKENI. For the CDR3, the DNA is TGTGCCAGCACAAGCACTGCGGCGCAAGAGACCCAGTACTTC. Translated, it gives CASTSTAAQETQYF. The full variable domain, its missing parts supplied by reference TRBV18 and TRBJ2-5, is NAGVMQNPRHLVRRRGQEARLRCSPMKGHSHVYWYRQLPEEGLKFMVYLQKENIIDESGMPKERFSAEFPKEGPSILRIQQVVRGDSAAYFCASTSTAAQETQYFGPGTRLLVL.

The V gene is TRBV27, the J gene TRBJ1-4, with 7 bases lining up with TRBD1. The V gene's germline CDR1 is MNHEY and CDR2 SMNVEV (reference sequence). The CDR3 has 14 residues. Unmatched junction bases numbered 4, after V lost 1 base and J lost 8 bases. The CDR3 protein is CASSLWGTDEKLFF. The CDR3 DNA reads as TGTGCCAGCAGTTTATGGGGGACAGACGAAAAACTGTTTTTT.

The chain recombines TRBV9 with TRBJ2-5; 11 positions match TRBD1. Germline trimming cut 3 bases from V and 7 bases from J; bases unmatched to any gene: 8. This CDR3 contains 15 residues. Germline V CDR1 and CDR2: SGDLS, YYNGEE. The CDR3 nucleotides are TGTGCCAGCAGCGAGGGGGACAGGGGGTATTGGACCCAGTACTTC. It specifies CASSEGDRGYWTQYF.

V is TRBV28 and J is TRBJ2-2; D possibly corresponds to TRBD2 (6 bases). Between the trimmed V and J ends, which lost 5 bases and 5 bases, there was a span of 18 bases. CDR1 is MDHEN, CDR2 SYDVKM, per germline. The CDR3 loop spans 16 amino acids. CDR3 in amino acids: CASSPPGLRGTGELFF. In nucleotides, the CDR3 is TGTGCCAGCAGTCCCCCGGGACTCCGAGGGACCGGGGAGCTGTTTTTT.

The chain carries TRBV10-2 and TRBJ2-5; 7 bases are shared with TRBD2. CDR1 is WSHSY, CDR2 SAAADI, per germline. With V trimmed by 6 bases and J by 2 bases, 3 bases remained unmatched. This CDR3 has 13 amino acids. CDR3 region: CASRRGGQETQYF. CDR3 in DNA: TGCGCCAGCAGACGCGGGGGACAAGAGACCCAGTACTTC.

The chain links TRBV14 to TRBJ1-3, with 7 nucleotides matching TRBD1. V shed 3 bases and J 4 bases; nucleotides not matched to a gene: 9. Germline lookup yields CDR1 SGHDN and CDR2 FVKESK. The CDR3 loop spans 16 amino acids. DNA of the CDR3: TGTGCCAGCAGCCAGCGGACGACAGGGTTCGGAAACACCATATATTTT. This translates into CASSQRTTGFGNTIYF.